This T cell receptor (beta chain) is drawn from a study of CD8 T cells in Susac syndrome. The overall study: The sequenced Susac syndrome patients comprised six with active disease and eight in remission.

Negative isolation yielded the CD8+ and CD4+ T cells, while FACS enriched the TEMRA cells. This clonotype was picked up one time. Antigen: not known. RNA in amounts of roughly 0.5 to 1 ug was reverse transcribed with random hexamers. TCRdb independently ran MiXCR on the immunoSEQ multiplex PCR reads; one entry per CDR3 protein. The sample holds fewer than 200,000 distinct CDR3 sequences, more than 85% seen once. Study observations and caveats: Regarding the TCR sequencing and HLA analysis, the study admitted that a relatively small number of individuals were involved.

The specimen sequenced was CD4+ T cells from PBMCs. This receptor was identified in a human donor with Susac syndrome.

The CDR3 DNA sequence: TGCGCCAGCAGCTTAGAAGGATGGGGCAATCAGCCCCAGCATTTT. Encoded protein: CASSLEGWGNQPQHF. This chain joins TRBV5-1 and TRBJ1-5, with D uncertain. The germline gives CDR1 SGHRS, CDR2 YFSETQ. The V end was cut by 2 bases, the J end by 2 bases, with 11 bases between. CDR3 size: 15 residues. Drawing the rest from reference TRBV5-1 and TRBJ1-5, the complete variable domain is KAGVTQTPRYLIKTRGQQVTLSCSPISGHRSVSWYQQTPGQGLQFLFEYFSETQRNKGNFPGRFSGRQFSNSRSEMNVSTLELGDSALYLCASSLEGWGNQPQHFGDGTRLSIL.